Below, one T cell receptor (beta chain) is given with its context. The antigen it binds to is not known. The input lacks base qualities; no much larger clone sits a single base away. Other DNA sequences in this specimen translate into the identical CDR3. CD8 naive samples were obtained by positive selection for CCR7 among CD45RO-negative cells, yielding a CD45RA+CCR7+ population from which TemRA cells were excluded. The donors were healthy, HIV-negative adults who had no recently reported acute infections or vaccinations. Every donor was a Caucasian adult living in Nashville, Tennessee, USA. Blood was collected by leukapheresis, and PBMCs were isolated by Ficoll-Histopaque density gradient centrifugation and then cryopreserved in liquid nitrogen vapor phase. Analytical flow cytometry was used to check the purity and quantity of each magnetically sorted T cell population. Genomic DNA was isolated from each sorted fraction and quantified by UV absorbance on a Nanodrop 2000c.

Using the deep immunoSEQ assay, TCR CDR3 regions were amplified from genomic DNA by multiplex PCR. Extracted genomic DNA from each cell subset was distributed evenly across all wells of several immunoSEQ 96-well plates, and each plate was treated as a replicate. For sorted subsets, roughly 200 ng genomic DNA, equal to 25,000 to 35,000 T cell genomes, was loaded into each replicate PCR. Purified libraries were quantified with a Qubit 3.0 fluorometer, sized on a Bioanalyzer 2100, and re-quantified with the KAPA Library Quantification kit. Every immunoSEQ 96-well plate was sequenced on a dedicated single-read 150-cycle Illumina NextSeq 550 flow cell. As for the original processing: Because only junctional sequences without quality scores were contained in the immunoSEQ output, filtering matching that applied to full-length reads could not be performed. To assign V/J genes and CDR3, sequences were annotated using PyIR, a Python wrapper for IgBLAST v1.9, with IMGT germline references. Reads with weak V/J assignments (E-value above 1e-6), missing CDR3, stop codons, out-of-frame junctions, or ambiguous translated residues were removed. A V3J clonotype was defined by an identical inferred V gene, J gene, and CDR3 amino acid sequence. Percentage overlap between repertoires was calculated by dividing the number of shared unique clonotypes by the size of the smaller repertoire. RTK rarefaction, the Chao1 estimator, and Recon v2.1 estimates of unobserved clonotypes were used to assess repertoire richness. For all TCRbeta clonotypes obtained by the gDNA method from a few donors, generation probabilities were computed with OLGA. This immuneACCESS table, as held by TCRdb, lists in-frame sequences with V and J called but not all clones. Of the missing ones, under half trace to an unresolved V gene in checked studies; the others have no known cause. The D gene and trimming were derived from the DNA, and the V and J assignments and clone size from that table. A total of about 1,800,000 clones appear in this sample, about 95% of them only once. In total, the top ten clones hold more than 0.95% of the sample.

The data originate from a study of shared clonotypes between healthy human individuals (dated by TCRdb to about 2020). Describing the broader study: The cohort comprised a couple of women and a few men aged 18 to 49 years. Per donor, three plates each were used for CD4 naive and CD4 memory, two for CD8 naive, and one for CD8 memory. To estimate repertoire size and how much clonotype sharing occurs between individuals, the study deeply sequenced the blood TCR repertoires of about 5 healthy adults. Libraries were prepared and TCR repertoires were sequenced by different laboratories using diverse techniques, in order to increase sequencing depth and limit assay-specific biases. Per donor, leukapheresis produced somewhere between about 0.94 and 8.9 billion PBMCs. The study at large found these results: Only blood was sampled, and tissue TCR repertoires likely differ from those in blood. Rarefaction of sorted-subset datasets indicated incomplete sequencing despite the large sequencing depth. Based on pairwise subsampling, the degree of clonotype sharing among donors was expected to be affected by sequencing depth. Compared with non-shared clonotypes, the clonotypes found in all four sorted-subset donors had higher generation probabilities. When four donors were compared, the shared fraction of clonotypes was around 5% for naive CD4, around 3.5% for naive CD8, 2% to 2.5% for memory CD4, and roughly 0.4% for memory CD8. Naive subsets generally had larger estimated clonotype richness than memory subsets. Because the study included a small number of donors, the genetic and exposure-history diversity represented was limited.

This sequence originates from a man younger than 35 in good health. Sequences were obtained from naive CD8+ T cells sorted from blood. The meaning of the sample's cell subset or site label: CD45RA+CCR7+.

The CDR3 is CASSQDSTETQYF. Here is the DNA: TGCGCCAGCAGCCAAGATTCCACCGAGACCCAGTACTTC. The chain joins TRBV4-1 to TRBJ2-5; the D gene is unclear. The germline V gene yields MGHRA for CDR1 and YSYEKL for CDR2. V drops 0 bases and J drops 5 bases, leaving 7 bases in between. The CDR3 has 13 amino acids, counting the end cysteine and phenylalanine. Only the CDR3 portion is preserved as DNA: 39 bases, with reading frame beginning at the first base.